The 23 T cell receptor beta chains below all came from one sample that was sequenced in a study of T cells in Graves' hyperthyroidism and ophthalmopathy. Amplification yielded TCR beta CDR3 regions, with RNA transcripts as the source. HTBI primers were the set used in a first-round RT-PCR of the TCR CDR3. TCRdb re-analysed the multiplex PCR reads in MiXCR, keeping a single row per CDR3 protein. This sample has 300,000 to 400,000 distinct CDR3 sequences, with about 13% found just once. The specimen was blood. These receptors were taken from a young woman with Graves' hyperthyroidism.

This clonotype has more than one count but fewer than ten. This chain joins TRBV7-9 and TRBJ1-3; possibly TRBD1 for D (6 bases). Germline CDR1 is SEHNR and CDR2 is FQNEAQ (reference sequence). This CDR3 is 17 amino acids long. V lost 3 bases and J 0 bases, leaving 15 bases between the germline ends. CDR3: CASSFREGGDSGNTIYF. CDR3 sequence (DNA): TGTGCCAGCAGCTTCCGGGAAGGGGGGGACTCTGGAAACACCATATATTTT.

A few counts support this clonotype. CDR3 nucleotide sequence: TGTGCCAGCAGTTTACAGGGTTATAACACTGAAGCTTTCTTT. Protein: CASSLQGYNTEAFF. The rearrangement joins TRBV12-3 or TRBV12-4 to TRBJ1-1; D is possibly TRBD1 (5 bases). CDR3 length: 14 residues. Trimming took 2 bases from V and 2 from J, leaving 9 bases between them.

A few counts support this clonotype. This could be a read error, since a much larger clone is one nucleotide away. In nucleotides, the CDR3 is TGTGCCAGCAGCCAAGAAGTTCCCGGGGGACTTAGCTACGAGCAGTACTTC. Amino acid sequence: CASSQEVPGGLSYEQYF. The genes are TRBV3-1 and TRBJ2-7, with D maybe TRBD2 (6 bases). There are 17 residues in the CDR3. Germline V gives CDR1 LGHDT, CDR2 YNNKEL (reference sequence). Trimming pared 0 bases from V and 3 bases from J, leaving 18 bases between.

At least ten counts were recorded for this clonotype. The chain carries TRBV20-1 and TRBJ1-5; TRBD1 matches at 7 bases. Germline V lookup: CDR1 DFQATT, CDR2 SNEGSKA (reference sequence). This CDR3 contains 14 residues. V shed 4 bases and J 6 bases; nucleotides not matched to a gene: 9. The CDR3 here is CSAKGAGPSQPQHF. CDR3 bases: TGCAGTGCTAAGGGGGCTGGGCCTAGTCAGCCCCAGCATTTT.

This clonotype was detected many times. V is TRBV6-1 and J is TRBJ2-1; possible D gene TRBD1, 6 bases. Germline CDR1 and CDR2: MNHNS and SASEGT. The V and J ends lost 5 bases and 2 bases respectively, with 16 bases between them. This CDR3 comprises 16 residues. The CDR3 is CASSLIDSGAYNEQFF. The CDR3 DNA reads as TGTGCCAGCAGTCTTATTGACTCAGGGGCCTACAATGAGCAGTTCTTC.

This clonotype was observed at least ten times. The CDR3 protein is CASSLLRTSGRYLSNEQFF. The CDR3 DNA reads TGTGCCAGCAGCTTACTTCGGACTAGCGGGAGATACCTCTCAAATGAGCAGTTCTTC. V usage is TRBV7-2 and J usage is TRBJ2-1; 13 positions agree with TRBD2. The CDR3 is 19 amino acids. Germline values: CDR1 SGHTA, CDR2 FQGNSA. J gave up 7 bases and V 2 bases, and 14 bases lay outside the gene matches.

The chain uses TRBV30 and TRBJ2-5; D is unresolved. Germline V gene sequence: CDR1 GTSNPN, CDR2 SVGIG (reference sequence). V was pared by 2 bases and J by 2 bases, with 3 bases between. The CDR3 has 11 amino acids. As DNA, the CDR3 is TGTGCCTGGAGTCAGCAAGAGACCCAGTACTTC. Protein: CAWSQQETQYF.

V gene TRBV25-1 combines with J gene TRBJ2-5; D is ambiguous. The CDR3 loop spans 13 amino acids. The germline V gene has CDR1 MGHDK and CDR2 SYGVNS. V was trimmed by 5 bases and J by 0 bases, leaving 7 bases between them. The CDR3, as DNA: TGTGCCAGCAGTTCAAGGAACCAAGAGACCCAGTACTTC. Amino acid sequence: CASSSRNQETQYF.

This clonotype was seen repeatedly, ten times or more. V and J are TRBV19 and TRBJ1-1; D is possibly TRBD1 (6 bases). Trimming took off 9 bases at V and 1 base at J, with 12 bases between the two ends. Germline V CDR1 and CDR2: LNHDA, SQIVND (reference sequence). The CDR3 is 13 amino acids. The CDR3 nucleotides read TGTGCCAGCGTCAGGGGCGGGAACACTGAAGCTTTCTTT. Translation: CASVRGGNTEAFF.

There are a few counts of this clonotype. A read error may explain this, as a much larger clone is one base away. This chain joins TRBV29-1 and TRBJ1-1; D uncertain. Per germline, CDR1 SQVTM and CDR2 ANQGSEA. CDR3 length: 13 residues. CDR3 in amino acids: CSVVRRMNTEALF. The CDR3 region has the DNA TGCAGCGTTGTCCGCCGTATGAACACTGAAGCTCTCTTT. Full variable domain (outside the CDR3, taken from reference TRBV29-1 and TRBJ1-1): SAVISQKPSRDICQRGTSLTIQCQVDSQVTMMFWYRQQPGQSLTLIATANQGSEATYESGFVIDKFPISRPNLTFSTLTVSNMSPEDSSIYLCSVVRRMNTEALFGQGTRLTVV.

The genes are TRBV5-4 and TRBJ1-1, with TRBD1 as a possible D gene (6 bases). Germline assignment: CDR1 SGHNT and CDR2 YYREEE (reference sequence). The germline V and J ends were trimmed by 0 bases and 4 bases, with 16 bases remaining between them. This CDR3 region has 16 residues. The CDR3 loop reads CASSLGQQGRVTEAFF. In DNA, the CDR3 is TGTGCCAGCAGCTTGGGACAACAGGGTCGGGTCACTGAAGCTTTCTTT.

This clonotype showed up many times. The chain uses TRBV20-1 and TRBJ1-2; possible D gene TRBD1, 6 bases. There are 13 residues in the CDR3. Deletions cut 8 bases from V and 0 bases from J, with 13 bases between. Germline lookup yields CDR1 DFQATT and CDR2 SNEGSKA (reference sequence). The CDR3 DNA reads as TGCAGTCTTCCGGGGGCTGCTAACTATGGCTACACCTTC. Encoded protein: CSLPGAANYGYTF.

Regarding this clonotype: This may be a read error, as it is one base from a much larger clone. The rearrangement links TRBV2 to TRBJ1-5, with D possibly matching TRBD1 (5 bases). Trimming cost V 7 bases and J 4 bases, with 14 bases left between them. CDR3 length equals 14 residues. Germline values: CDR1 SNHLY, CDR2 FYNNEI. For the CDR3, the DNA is TGTGCCAGCACCGCTGGGGGGTTTAATCAGCCCCAGCATTTT. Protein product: CASTAGGFNQPQHF.

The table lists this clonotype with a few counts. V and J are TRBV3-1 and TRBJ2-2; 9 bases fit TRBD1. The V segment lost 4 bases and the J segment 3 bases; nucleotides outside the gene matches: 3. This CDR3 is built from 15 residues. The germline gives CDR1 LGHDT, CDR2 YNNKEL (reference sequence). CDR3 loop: CASSPRDRDTGELFF. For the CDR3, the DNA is TGTGCCAGCAGCCCTCGGGACAGGGACACCGGGGAGCTGTTTTTT. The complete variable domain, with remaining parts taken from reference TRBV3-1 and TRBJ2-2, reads DTAVSQTPKYLVTQMGNDKSIKCEQNLGHDTMYWYKQDSKKFLKIMFSYNNKELIINETVPNRFSPKSPDKAHLNLHINSLELGDSAVYFCASSPRDRDTGELFFGEGSRLTVL.

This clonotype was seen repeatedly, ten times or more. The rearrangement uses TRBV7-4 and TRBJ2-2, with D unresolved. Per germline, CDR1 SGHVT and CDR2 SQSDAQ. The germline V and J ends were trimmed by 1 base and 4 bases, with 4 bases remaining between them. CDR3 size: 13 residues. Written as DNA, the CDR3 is TGTGCCAGCAGCTTAGAGTCCACCGGGGAGCTGTTTTTT. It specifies CASSLESTGELFF.

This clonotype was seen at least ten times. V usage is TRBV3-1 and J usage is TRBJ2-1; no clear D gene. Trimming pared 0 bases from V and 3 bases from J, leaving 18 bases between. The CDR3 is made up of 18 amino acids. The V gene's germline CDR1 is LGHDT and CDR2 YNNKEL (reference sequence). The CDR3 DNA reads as TGTGCCAGCAGCCAAGAATGGGCCCTGATCCCTGTCTACAATGAGCAGTTCTTC. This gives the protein CASSQEWALIPVYNEQFF.

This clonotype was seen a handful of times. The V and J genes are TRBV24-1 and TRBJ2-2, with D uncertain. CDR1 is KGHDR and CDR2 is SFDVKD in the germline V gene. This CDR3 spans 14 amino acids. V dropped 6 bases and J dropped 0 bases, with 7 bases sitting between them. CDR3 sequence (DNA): TGTGCCACCAGTCTCGATTCGAACACCGGGGAGCTGTTTTTT. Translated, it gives CATSLDSNTGELFF.

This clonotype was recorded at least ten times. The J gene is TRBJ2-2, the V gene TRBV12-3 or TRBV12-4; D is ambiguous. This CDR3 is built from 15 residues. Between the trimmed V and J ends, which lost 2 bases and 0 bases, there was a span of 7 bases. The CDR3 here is CASSLRSANTGELFF. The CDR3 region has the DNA TGTGCCAGCAGTTTAAGGTCCGCGAACACCGGGGAGCTGTTTTTT.

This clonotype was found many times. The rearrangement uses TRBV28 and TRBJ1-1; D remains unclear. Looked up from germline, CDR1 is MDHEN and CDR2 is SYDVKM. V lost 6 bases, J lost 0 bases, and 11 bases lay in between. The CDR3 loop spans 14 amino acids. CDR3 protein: CASRAGPVNTEAFF. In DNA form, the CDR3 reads TGTGCCAGCAGGGCTGGGCCGGTGAACACTGAAGCTTTCTTT.

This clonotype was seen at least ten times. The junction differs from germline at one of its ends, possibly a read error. CDR3 sequence: CASSFSSDTEAFF. The DNA for the CDR3 is TGTGCTAGCAGCTTCTCTAGTGATACTGAAGCTTTCTTT. The V gene is TRBV7-7, the J gene TRBJ1-1; D is ambiguous. The germline V gene has CDR1 SSHAT and CDR2 FNYEAQ (reference sequence). CDR3 length: 13 amino acids.

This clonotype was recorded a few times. CDR3 sequence (DNA): TGTGCCAGCAGCTCTTTCGACAGGGGATTCGATTCACCCCTCCACTTT. Protein sequence: CASSSFDRGFDSPLHF. The chain carries TRBV7-2 and TRBJ1-6, with TRBD1 identical over 8 bases. Looked up from germline, CDR1 is SGHTA and CDR2 is FQGNSA. Trimming took 4 bases from V and 8 from J; bases not matched to a gene: 10. The CDR3 runs to 16 residues.

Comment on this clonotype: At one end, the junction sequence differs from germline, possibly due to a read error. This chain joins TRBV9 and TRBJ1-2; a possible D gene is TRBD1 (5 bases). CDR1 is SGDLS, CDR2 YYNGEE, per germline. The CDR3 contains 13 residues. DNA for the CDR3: TGTGCCAGCAGCTACGTAGGGGACTATGGCTGCACCTTC. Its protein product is CASSYVGDYGCTF.

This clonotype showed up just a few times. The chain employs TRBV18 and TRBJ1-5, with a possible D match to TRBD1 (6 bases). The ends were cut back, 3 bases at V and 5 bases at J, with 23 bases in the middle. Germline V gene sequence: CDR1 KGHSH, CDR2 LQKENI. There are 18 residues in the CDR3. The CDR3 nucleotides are TGTGCCAGCTCACCGGGGGTGGCAGGGGCGGCGGGTGATCAGCCCCAGCATTTT. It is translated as CASSPGVAGAAGDQPQHF.